Below are 10 T cell receptor beta chains sequenced from a single sample in a study of OX40 agonist ivuxolimab in advanced cancers. TCRdb's copy holds only in-frame clones and misses some; the assay was immunoSEQ multiplex PCR. The sample has 69,000 or so clones, around 84% seen once. The specimen comprised CD4+ or CD8+ T cells sorted from blood, sampled in a trial of the OX40 agonist ivuxolimab. The receptors derive from an adult with an advanced solid tumor such as melanoma, head and neck, liver or kidney cancer.

This rearrangement joins TRBV4-1 to TRBJ2-6, with D possibly being TRBD1 (6 bases). The CDR3 totals 21 residues. Germline loops: CDR1 MGHRA, CDR2 YSYEKL. The ends were cut back, 0 bases at V and 0 bases at J, with 21 bases in the middle. This CDR3 reads CASSQDPMGAGAFSGANVLTF. The DNA for the CDR3 is TGCGCCAGCAGCCAAGACCCTATGGGCGCAGGGGCCTTCTCTGGGGCCAACGTCCTGACTTTC.

The chain recombines TRBV2 with TRBJ2-6, with D possibly being TRBD2 (5 bases). The CDR3 consists of 15 residues. CDR1 is SNHLY and CDR2 is FYNNEI in the germline V gene. The V gene lost 7 bases and the J gene lost 2 bases, with 12 bases spanning the gap. The CDR3 loop is CASKGWGAGANVLTF. DNA of the CDR3: TGTGCCAGCAAAGGATGGGGAGCTGGGGCCAACGTCCTGACTTTC.

The rearrangement links TRBV5-4 to TRBJ1-5; D gene ambiguous. Trimming removed 0 bases from V and 4 bases from J, with 5 bases in between. This CDR3 has 13 amino acids. The germline V gene encodes CDR1 SGHNT and CDR2 YYREEE (reference sequence). The CDR3 DNA sequence: TGTGCCAGCAGCTTGGACGGGAATCAGCCCCAGCATTTT. This sequence encodes CASSLDGNQPQHF. Looking up the rest from reference TRBV5-4 and TRBJ1-5 gives the full variable domain: ETGVTQSPTHLIKTRGQQVTLRCSSQSGHNTVSWYQQALGQGPQFIFQYYREEENGRGNFPPRFSGLQFPNYSSELNVNALELDDSALYLCASSLDGNQPQHFGDGTRLSIL.

The V call is TRBV6-1, the J call TRBJ2-5, with a weak D call TRBD1 (7 bases). This CDR3 spans 15 amino acids. The V and J ends lost 5 bases and 5 bases respectively, with 18 bases between them. Per germline, CDR1 MNHNS and CDR2 SASEGT. CDR3 bases: TGTGCCAGCAGTACCCGACAGGGAGGTTCGGAGACCCAGTACTTC. Translating it yields CASSTRQGGSETQYF.

The chain has TRBV6-6 and TRBJ2-3, with TRBD1 matching 7 bases. V shed 6 bases, J shed 4 bases, and the junction held 10 bases outside the gene matches. The CDR3 spans 15 residues. Germline CDR1 is MNHNY and CDR2 is SVGAGI (reference sequence). CDR3 residues: CASSLRTGRSDTQYF. CDR3 in DNA: TGTGCCAGCAGCTTAAGGACAGGCCGGTCAGATACGCAGTATTTT.

V gene TRBV6-6 combines with J gene TRBJ1-5; D uncertain. CDR3 length: 13 residues. Germline CDR1 and CDR2: MNHNY and SVGAGI (reference sequence). V was pared by 4 bases and J by 5 bases, with 9 bases between. The CDR3 DNA follows: TGTGCCAGCAGTTCACAGAGGGATCAGCCCCAGCATTTT. As protein: CASSSQRDQPQHF.

The gene calls are TRBV5-1 and TRBJ2-1; tentative D call: TRBD2 (6 bases). V was clipped by 2 bases and J by 8 bases, with 14 bases between them. Germline loops: CDR1 SGHRS, CDR2 YFSETQ. The CDR3 runs 14 residues. The CDR3 here is CASSFGRPGDEQFF. For the CDR3, the DNA is TGCGCCAGCAGCTTTGGCCGCCCGGGGGATGAGCAGTTCTTC.

V usage is TRBV5-6 and J usage is TRBJ2-5; TRBD2 aligns across 9 bases. Germline lookup yields CDR1 SGHDT and CDR2 YYEEEE. The CDR3 sequence is 16 residues long. V dropped 2 bases and J dropped 4; count of bases not matched to a gene: 9. This chain's CDR3 is CASSFAGGPIRETQYF. CDR3 bases: TGTGCCAGCAGCTTTGCGGGAGGGCCTATCCGAGAGACCCAGTACTTC.

The chain carries TRBV2 and TRBJ2-1; possible D gene TRBD2, 6 bases. The CDR3 covers 12 residues. Germline V lookup: CDR1 SNHLY, CDR2 FYNNEI. Trimming removed 4 bases from V and 7 bases from J, with 8 bases in between. The CDR3, as DNA: TGTGCCAGCAGTGGGGACTCAAATGAGCAGTTCTTC. This translates into CASSGDSNEQFF. The variable domain in full, with the rest retrieved from reference TRBV2 and TRBJ2-1, is EPEVTQTPSHQVTQMGQEVILRCVPISNHLYFYWYRQILGQKVEFLVSFYNNEISEKSEIFDDQFSVERPDGSNFTLKIRSTKLEDSAMYFCASSGDSNEQFFGPGTRLTVL.

This clone was counted a few times. This sequence joins TRBV30 and TRBJ2-6, with TRBD1 identical over 9 bases. This CDR3 contains 17 residues. Looked up from germline, CDR1 is GTSNPN and CDR2 is SVGIG (reference sequence). J was trimmed by 4 bases and V by 2 bases; bases with no gene match: 9. The CDR3 loop is CAWSLSGTGKGANVLTF. The CDR3 bases are TGTGCCTGGAGTTTATCCGGGACAGGGAAAGGGGCCAACGTCCTGACTTTC.